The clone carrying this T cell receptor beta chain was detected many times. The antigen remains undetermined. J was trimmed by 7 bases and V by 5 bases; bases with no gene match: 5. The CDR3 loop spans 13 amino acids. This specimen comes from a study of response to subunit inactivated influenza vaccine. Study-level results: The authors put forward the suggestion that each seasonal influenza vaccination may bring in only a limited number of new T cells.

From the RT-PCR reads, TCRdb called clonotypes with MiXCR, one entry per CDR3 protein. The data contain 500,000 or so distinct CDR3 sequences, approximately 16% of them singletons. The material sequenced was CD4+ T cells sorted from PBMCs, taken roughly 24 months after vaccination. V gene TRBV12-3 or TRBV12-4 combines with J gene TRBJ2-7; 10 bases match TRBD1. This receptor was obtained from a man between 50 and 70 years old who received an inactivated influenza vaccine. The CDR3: CASSQTGGGEQYF. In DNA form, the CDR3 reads TGTGCCAGCAGTCAGACAGGGGGCGGGGAGCAGTACTTC.